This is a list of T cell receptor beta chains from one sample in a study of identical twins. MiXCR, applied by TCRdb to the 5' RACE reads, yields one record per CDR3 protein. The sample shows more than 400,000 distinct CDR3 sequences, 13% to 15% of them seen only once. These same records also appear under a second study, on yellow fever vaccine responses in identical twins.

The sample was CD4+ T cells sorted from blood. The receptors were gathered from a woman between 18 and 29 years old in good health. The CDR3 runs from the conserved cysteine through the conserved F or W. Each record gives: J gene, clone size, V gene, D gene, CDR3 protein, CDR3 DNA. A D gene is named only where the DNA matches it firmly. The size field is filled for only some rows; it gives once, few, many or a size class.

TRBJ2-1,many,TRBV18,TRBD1,CASTEGASLYNEQFF,TGTGCCAGCACCGAGGGGGCCTCGCTGTACAATGAGCAGTTCTTC
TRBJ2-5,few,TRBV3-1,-,CASSQVPEETQYF,TGTGCCAGCAGCCAAGTCCCAGAAGAGACCCAGTACTTC
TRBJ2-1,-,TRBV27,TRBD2,CAKQVLAGGNEQFF,TGTGCCAAACAAGTCCTAGCGGGAGGTAATGAGCAGTTCTTC
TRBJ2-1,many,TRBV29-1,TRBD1,CSVPSTGDRYNEQFF,TGCAGCGTTCCCTCGACAGGGGATCGGTACAATGAGCAGTTCTTC
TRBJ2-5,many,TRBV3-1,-,CASSQVTYQETQYF,TGTGCCAGCAGCCAAGTAACATACCAAGAGACCCAGTACTTC
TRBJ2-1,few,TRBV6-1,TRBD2,CASSERSIAGGKQFF,TGTGCCAGCAGTGAAAGAAGCATTGCGGGAGGGAAGCAGTTCTTC
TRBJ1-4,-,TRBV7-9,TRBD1,CASSPGQGALNEKLFF,TGTGCCAGCAGCCCGGGACAGGGGGCTCTTAATGAAAAACTGTTTTTT
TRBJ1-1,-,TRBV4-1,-,CASSQDGVQTGSRVVAFF,TGCGCCAGCAGCCAAGATGGGGTCCAAACAGGGTCTCGTGTCGTAGCTTTCTTT
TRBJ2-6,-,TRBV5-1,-,CASSSSTGASSGANVLTF,TGCGCCAGCAGCTCGTCCACGGGGGCTTCTTCAGGGGCCAACGTCCTGACTTTC
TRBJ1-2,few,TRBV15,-,CATSRTPGVNYGYTF,TGTGCCACCAGCAGAACCCCGGGGGTGAACTATGGCTACACCTTC
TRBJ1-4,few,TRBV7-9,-,CASSPTGPSDGEKLFF,TGTGCCAGCAGCCCCACGGGACCGTCGGATGGGGAAAAACTGTTTTTT
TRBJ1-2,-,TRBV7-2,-,CASSRKQVNYGYTF,TGTGCCAGCAGCCGAAAACAGGTTAACTATGGCTACACCTTC
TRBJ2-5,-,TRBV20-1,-,CSARRDQETQYF,TGCAGTGCTAGGCGGGATCAAGAGACCCAGTACTTC
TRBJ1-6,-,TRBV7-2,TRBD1,CASSLVRGLYSPLHF,TGTGCCAGCAGCTTAGTAAGGGGGCTATATTCACCCCTCCACTTT
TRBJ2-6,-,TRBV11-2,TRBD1,CASSLVGTGTSGANVLTF,TGTGCCAGCAGCTTAGTAGGGACAGGGACCTCTGGGGCCAACGTCCTGACTTTC
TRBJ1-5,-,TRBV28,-,CASSPPLDSNQPQHF,TGTGCCAGCAGTCCCCCCCTCGATAGCAATCAGCCCCAGCATTTT
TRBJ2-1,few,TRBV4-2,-,CASSQKGGTAGGAEQFF,TGTGCCAGCAGCCAAAAGGGGGGAACGGCCGGAGGGGCTGAGCAGTTCTTC
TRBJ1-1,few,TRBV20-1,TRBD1,CSAPRDRDTEAFF,TGCAGTGCCCCCCGGGACAGGGACACTGAAGCTTTCTTT
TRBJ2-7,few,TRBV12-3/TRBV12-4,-,CASSILTRNEQYF,TGTGCCAGCAGCATCCTGACTAGGAACGAGCAGTACTTC
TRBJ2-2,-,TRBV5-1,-,CASSFYGRNTGELFF,TGCGCCAGCAGCTTCTACGGTAGAAACACCGGGGAGCTGTTTTTT
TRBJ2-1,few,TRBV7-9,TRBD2,CASSFYSGAHNEQFF,TGTGCCAGCAGTTTTTATAGCGGGGCCCACAATGAGCAGTTCTTC
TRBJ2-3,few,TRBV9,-,CASSSSTRRGATDTQYF,TGTGCCAGCAGCTCATCCACCCGGAGGGGGGCCACAGATACGCAGTATTTT
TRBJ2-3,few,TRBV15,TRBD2,CATSGTGTNTDTQYF,TGTGCCACCAGCGGAACCGGGACTAACACAGATACGCAGTATTTT
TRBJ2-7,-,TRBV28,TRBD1,CASRGTGGPLMYEQYF,TGTGCCAGCAGGGGAACAGGGGGCCCCTTGATGTACGAGCAGTACTTC
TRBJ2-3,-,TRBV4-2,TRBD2,CASSQDMGLAGRLSTDTQYF,TGTGCCAGCAGCCAAGATATGGGGCTAGCGGGGAGACTTAGCACAGATACGCAGTATTTT
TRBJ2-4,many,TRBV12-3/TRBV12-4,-,CASSLGVAKNIQYF,TGTGCCAGCAGTTTGGGCGTAGCCAAAAACATTCAGTACTTC
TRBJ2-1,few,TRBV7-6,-,CASSLGLSSDEQFF,TGTGCCAGCAGCTTAGGACTATCCTCTGATGAGCAGTTCTTC
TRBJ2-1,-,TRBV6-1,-,CASNSAQGNEQFF,TGTGCCAGCAACTCAGCCCAGGGGAATGAGCAGTTCTTC
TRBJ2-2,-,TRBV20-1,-,CSASGTGGELFF,TGCAGTGCTAGCGGTACAGGGGGGGAGCTGTTTTTT
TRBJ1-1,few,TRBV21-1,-,CASSKGTPFRDRDIGDTEAFF,TGTGCCAGCAGCAAGGGTACCCCATTCCGGGACAGGGACATTGGAGACACTGAAGCTTTCTTT
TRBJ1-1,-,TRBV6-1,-,CASSTRYNTEAFF,TGTGCCAGCAGCACCCGATACAACACTGAAGCTTTCTTT
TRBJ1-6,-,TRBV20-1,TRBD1,CSARGQYNSPLHF,TGCAGTGCTAGGGGACAGTATAATTCACCCCTCCACTTT
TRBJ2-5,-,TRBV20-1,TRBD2,CSASGGAEETQYF,TGCAGTGCTAGCGGGGGGGCCGAAGAGACCCAGTACTTC
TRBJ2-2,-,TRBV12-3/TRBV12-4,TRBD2,CASSPGLAGYTGELFF,TGTGCCAGCAGTCCTGGACTAGCGGGATACACCGGGGAGCTGTTTTTT
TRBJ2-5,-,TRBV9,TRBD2,CASSPPGTSGGTQYF,TGTGCCAGCAGCCCCCCCGGGACTAGCGGTGGGACCCAGTACTTC
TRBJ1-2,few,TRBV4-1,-,CASSQDGTRAKSNYGYTF,TGCGCCAGCAGCCAAGATGGTACACGAGCCAAGTCTAACTATGGCTACACCTTC
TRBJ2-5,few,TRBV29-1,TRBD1,CSVSTGILETQYF,TGCAGCGTTTCGACAGGGATATTGGAGACCCAGTACTTC
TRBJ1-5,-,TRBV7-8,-,CASSLAGGVRNQPQHF,TGTGCCAGCAGCTTAGCGGGAGGGGTAAGGAATCAGCCCCAGCATTTT
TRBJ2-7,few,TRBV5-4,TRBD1,CASSSGTGGVSREQYF,TGTGCCAGCAGCTCCGGAACAGGGGGAGTCTCTCGGGAGCAGTACTTC
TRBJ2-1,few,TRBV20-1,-,CSARGPQASSYNEQFF,TGCAGTGCTAGGGGACCTCAAGCCAGCTCCTACAATGAGCAGTTCTTC
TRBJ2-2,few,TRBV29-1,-,CSVVRDTGELFF,TGCAGCGTTGTGAGGGACACCGGGGAGCTGTTTTTT
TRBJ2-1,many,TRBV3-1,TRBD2,CASSQTGGNHNEQFF,TGTGCCAGCAGCCAAACGGGGGGGAATCACAATGAGCAGTTCTTC
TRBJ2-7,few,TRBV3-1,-,CASSPTSGPAYEQYF,TGTGCCAGCAGCCCGACCTCCGGGCCAGCCTACGAGCAGTACTTC
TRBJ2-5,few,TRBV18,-,CASLGTTQETQYF,TGTGCCAGCTTGGGCACCACCCAAGAGACCCAGTACTTC